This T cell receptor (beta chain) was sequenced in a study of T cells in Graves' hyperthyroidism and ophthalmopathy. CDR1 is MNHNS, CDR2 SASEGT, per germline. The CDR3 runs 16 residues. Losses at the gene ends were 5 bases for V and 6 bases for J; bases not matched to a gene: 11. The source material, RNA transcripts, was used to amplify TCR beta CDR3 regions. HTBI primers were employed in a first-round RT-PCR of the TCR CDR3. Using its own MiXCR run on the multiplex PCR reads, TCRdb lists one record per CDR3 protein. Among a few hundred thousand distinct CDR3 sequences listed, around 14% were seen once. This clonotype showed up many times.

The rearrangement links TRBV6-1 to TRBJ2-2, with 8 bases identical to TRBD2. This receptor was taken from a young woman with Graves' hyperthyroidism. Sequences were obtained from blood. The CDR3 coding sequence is TGTGCCAGCAGTATCCGACTAGCGACTAACCCCGGGGAGCTGTTTTTT. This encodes CASSIRLATNPGELFF.